Following are 22 T cell receptor beta chains from one sample sequenced in a study of post-analysis software for immune sequencing data. Their recognized antigens are unknown. The authors incorporated unique molecular identifiers into the TCR beta cDNA libraries. TCRdb reprocessed the PCR reads with MiXCR, giving one entry per CDR3 protein. The sample holds around 400,000 distinct CDR3 sequences, over 30% seen once. Study results and limitations: TRBV segments more frequent in patients than in controls numbered roughly 5 and included TRBV5-6, TRBV5-1 and TRBV20-1.

The sequenced sample was blood. These receptors were collected from a girl aged 2 to 9 with multiple sclerosis.

The table lists this clonotype with a few counts. CDR3 sequence: CASGIKSQPQHF. CDR3 DNA sequence: TGTGCTAGTGGTATAAAGTCGCAGCCCCAGCATTTT. The chain employs TRBV12-5 and TRBJ1-5, with unresolved D. Looked up from germline, CDR1 is LGHNT and CDR2 is FRNRAP. The germline V and J ends were trimmed by 5 bases and 7 bases, with 9 bases remaining between them. The CDR3 covers 12 residues.

This chain uses TRBV4-1 with TRBJ2-1; the D is unclear. The V gene's germline CDR1 is MGHRA and CDR2 YSYEKL. The CDR3 is made up of 16 amino acids. Trimming stripped 2 bases from V and 0 bases from J, with 11 bases between. The CDR3 reads CASSQYAQPSYNEQFF. CDR3 bases: TGCGCCAGCAGCCAATACGCCCAGCCCTCCTACAATGAGCAGTTCTTC.

This clonotype was observed a handful of times. V usage is TRBV11-1 and J usage is TRBJ2-1, with D possibly being TRBD2 (6 bases). Germline V gene sequence: CDR1 SGHAT, CDR2 FQDESV (reference sequence). CDR3 length: 12 residues. Trimming removed 5 bases at V and 9 bases at J, with 11 bases between. The CDR3, as DNA: TGTGCCAGCAGCCAACGGAGGGGTGAGCAGTTCTTC. Protein: CASSQRRGEQFF.

The chain recombines TRBV29-1 with TRBJ1-2; no reliable D call. CDR1 is SQVTM and CDR2 is ANQGSEA in the germline V gene. V was cut by 5 bases and J by 4 bases, with 11 bases left in between. The CDR3 is 12 residues long. The CDR3 bases are TGCAGCGTTTTGGAGTTTACCTATGGCTACACCTTC. It encodes CSVLEFTYGYTF.

This clonotype occurred a few times. The V and J genes are TRBV6-5 and TRBJ2-5, with D perhaps TRBD1 (5 bases). The CDR3 covers 14 residues. The ends were cut back, 0 bases at V and 2 bases at J, with 7 bases in the middle. The V gene's germline CDR1 is MNHEY and CDR2 SVGAGI. CDR3 coding DNA: TGTGCCAGCAGTTACTCCCCAGGGCAAGAGACCCAGTACTTC. Translation gives CASSYSPGQETQYF.

The V call is TRBV10-3, the J call TRBJ2-1; D is possibly TRBD1 or TRBD2 (5 bases each). The V and J ends lost 7 bases and 2 bases respectively, with 21 bases between them. Germline-derived CDR1 and CDR2 are ENHRY and SYGVKD. This CDR3 spans 17 amino acids. For the CDR3, the DNA is TGTGCCATCAAGGGGCCTAGCAGTCGAAATGCCTACAATGAGCAGTTCTTC. This gives the protein CAIKGPSSRNAYNEQFF.

The J gene is TRBJ1-2, the V gene TRBV6-5, with 8 bases lining up with TRBD1. V was pared by 0 bases and J by 2 bases, with 11 bases of the junction left unmatched. Germline CDR1 is MNHEY and CDR2 is SVGAGI. CDR3 length: 18 amino acids. This CDR3 reads CASSYSTRHGTGNYGYTF. The CDR3 DNA reads TGTGCCAGCAGTTACTCCACTCGCCACGGGACAGGCAACTATGGCTACACCTTC.

This clonotype was picked up many times. This sequence joins TRBV20-1 and TRBJ2-4; D may correspond to TRBD1 or TRBD2 (7 bases each). Trimming pared 6 bases from V and 1 base from J, leaving 13 bases between. CDR3 length equals 14 residues. The V gene's germline CDR1 is DFQATT and CDR2 SNEGSKA (reference sequence). CDR3 region: CSARGGWAKNIQYF. The CDR3 DNA follows: TGCAGTGCCAGGGGGGGTTGGGCCAAAAACATTCAGTACTTC.

Concerning this clonotype itself: A read error may explain this, as a much larger clone is one base away. V usage is TRBV9 and J usage is TRBJ2-5, with a possible D match to TRBD2 (5 bases). Trimming cost V 0 bases and J 11 bases, with 20 bases left between them. CDR3 length equals 15 residues. Germline values: CDR1 SGDLS, CDR2 YYNGEE. CDR3 loop: CASSVDRRWGYGQYF. The DNA for the CDR3 is TGTGCCAGCAGCGTAGATAGGAGGTGGGGATACGGGCAGTACTTC.

The rearrangement joins TRBV18 to TRBJ2-7; D tentatively fits TRBD1 or TRBD2 (5 bases each). The germline V gene has CDR1 KGHSH and CDR2 LQKENI. There are 14 residues in the CDR3. V was cut by 2 bases and J by 0 bases, with 8 bases left in between. This CDR3 is CASSPSGTSYEQYF. The CDR3, as DNA: TGTGCCAGCTCACCATCGGGGACCTCCTACGAGCAGTACTTC.

V is TRBV20-1 and J is TRBJ2-7, with 9 bases matching TRBD2. Trimming at V came to 6 bases and at J to 5 bases, leaving 8 bases not matched to a gene. The CDR3 covers 13 residues. Germline V gene data show CDR1 as DFQATT and CDR2 as SNEGSKA (reference sequence). The CDR3 here is CSARKAGGHEQYF. For the CDR3, the DNA is TGCAGTGCAAGGAAAGCGGGGGGCCACGAGCAGTACTTC.

A remark on this clonotype: One junction end disagrees with the germline gene, perhaps due to a read error. The chain recombines TRBV19 with TRBJ2-1; 11 bases map to TRBD2. The CDR3 has 16 residues. Germline CDR1 and CDR2: LNHDA and SQIVND (reference sequence). CDR3 amino acids: CASGIQTLAGGNEQFF. The CDR3 DNA reads as TGTGCCAGTGGTATCCAAACTCTAGCGGGGGGAAATGAGCAGTTCTTC.

For this clonotype: It may be a read error: a sequence one base away is much more abundant. The CDR3 sequence: CASRPDRNTEAFF. The CDR3 nucleotides read TGTGCCAGCAGGCCTGACAGGAACACTGAAGCTTTCTTT. This chain joins TRBV7-7 and TRBJ1-1, with a possible D match to TRBD1 (5 bases). There are 13 residues in the CDR3. V was shortened by 6 bases and J by 1 base, with 9 bases between the two germline ends. Germline V gene sequence: CDR1 SSHAT, CDR2 FNYEAQ (reference sequence).

This clonotype came up once. The chain joins TRBV12-3 or TRBV12-4 to TRBJ2-3; 12 nucleotides align to TRBD2. This CDR3 has 19 residues. Trimming cost V 6 bases and J 13 bases; bases outside gene matches: 26. CDR3 in DNA: TGTGCCAGCAGCACTAACGGGACAGTCCTCCCGAGGACTAGCGGGACTGAGTATTTT. Residues: CASSTNGTVLPRTSGTEYF.

This clonotype came up a few times. CDR3 in DNA: TGTGCCAGCAGTCAGAGGGGCGATGAGCAGTTCTTC. Its protein is CASSQRGDEQFF. The V and J genes are TRBV11-2 and TRBJ2-1; either TRBD1 or TRBD2 may supply D (5 bases each). Per the germline V gene, CDR1 is SGHAT and CDR2 is FQNNGV. V lost 6 bases to trimming and J lost 8 bases, with 11 bases between them. This CDR3 spans 12 amino acids.

The chain carries TRBV6-4 and TRBJ2-1; D possibly corresponds to TRBD2 (6 bases). The J call may not be correct, given that the DNA end is closer to TRBJ2-7. The CDR3 is 15 amino acids. In germline, CDR1 is MRHNA, CDR2 SNTAGT. The chain's CDR3 is CASSDQTSSYNEQYF. In DNA, the CDR3 is TGTGCCAGCAGTGACCAGACTAGTTCCTACAATGAGCAGTACTTC.

Comment on this clonotype: The junction does not match germline at one end; this may be a read error. This chain links TRBV28 with TRBJ2-1, with 9 nucleotides matching TRBD2. The CDR3 is 17 amino acids. CDR1 and CDR2 (germline): MDHEN, SYDVKM. The CDR3 sequence is CASSLASGAISYNEQVF. The CDR3 DNA sequence: TGTGCCAGCAGTTTGGCTAGCGGGGCCATCTCCTACAATGAGCAGGTCTTC.

The chain carries TRBV7-9 and TRBJ2-3; D unresolved. Germline CDR1 is SEHNR and CDR2 is FQNEAQ (reference sequence). The CDR3 sequence is 12 residues long. The germline V and J ends were trimmed by 5 bases and 6 bases, with 9 bases remaining between them. The CDR3 spells CASSTLGDTQYF. The CDR3 region has the DNA TGTGCCAGCAGCACCCTAGGGGATACGCAGTATTTT.

This clonotype came up a few times. The chain carries TRBV5-1 and TRBJ2-1, with a possible D match to TRBD1 (6 bases). Germline V gene data show CDR1 as SGHRS and CDR2 as YFSETQ. V gave up 0 bases and J gave up 7 bases, with 14 bases separating them. The CDR3 totals 15 residues. The CDR3: CASSLASGHRNEQFF. The CDR3 DNA is TGCGCCAGCAGCTTGGCCTCGGGACACCGGAATGAGCAGTTCTTC.

The chain employs TRBV28 and TRBJ2-5; D might be TRBD2 (7 bases). The CDR3 totals 15 residues. Germline-derived CDR1 and CDR2 are MDHEN and SYDVKM. V was pared by 7 bases and J by 5 bases, with 20 bases between. The CDR3 spells CASTPLGGRMETQYF. The DNA of the CDR3 is TGTGCCAGCACCCCATTGGGGGGGCGTATGGAGACCCAGTACTTC.

This chain uses TRBV29-1 with TRBJ2-7; D unresolved. The CDR3 runs 12 residues. Germline V gene data show CDR1 as SQVTM and CDR2 as ANQGSEA. Between the trimmed V and J ends, which lost 7 bases and 5 bases, there was a span of 15 bases. CDR3: CSGRVARNEQYF. The CDR3 nucleotides are TGCAGCGGCCGAGTGGCGCGGAACGAGCAGTACTTC.

The V call is TRBV28, the J call TRBJ2-1; the D gene is possibly TRBD2 (6 bases). The CDR3 sequence is 23 residues long. Trimming stripped 1 base from V and 6 bases from J, with 37 bases between. The germline CDR1 and CDR2 sequences are MDHEN and SYDVKM. In nucleotides, the CDR3 is TGTGCCAGCAGTTTATTCCGACGAAAGCCACCGACTAGGCCGCCCGAGAAAATCAATGAGCAGTTCTTC. This sequence encodes CASSLFRRKPPTRPPEKINEQFF.